This T cell receptor beta chain was recorded in a study of blood T cell repertoires in COVID-19. Overall study context: Samples came from the United States, Italy and Spain, spanning acute and convalescent COVID-19. From T cells, B-cell-depleted T cells, or PBMCs came the material, which was cDNA or gDNA.

Authors' analysis steps: The assay estimated nucleated cells by amplifying reference gene primers. Assay: immunoSEQ multiplex PCR; the TCRdb copy retains only in-frame clones and omits some. V, J and clone size derive from that table, while D and trimming were established from the DNA sequence. The sample lists 290,000 or so clones; 65% to 90% were seen once. Germline CDR1 is MDHEN and CDR2 is SYDVKM. This CDR3 region has 13 residues. V was shortened by 6 bases and J by 11 bases, with 14 bases between the two germline ends. The sequenced sample consisted of peripheral blood. The receptor's source is a man aged 45-60 years with active or convalescent COVID-19. The V call is TRBV28, the J call TRBJ1-6; perhaps TRBD1 as D (6 bases). DNA of the CDR3: TGTGCCAGCAGACCCCGGCCAGGGGCACCCCTCCACTTT. Translated: CASRPRPGAPLHF.